This TCR beta chain is from a study of shared clonotypes between healthy human individuals (TCRdb year 2020). At the level of the whole study: The cohort comprised two women and a few men aged 18 to 49 years. The study deeply sequenced blood TCR repertoires of roughly five healthy adults to estimate repertoire size and the extent of clonotype sharing between individuals. Libraries were prepared and TCR repertoires were sequenced by different laboratories using diverse techniques, in order to increase sequencing depth and limit assay-specific biases. Per donor, leukapheresis produced somewhere between about 0.9 and 9.5 billion PBMCs.

Using the deep immunoSEQ assay, TCR CDR3 regions were amplified from genomic DNA by multiplex PCR. For each cell subset, the extracted genomic DNA was distributed evenly across all wells of several immunoSEQ 96-well plates, and each plate served as one replicate. Each replicate PCR for unsorted PBMC received roughly 300 ng genomic DNA, equal to about 30,000 T cell genomes. Unsorted PBMC genomic DNA was sequenced across ten immunoSEQ deep assay plates. The purified libraries were quantified using a Qubit 3.0 fluorometer, sized with a Bioanalyzer 2100, and then quantified again using the KAPA Library Quantification kit. Each immunoSEQ 96-well plate was sequenced on its own single-read 150-cycle Illumina NextSeq 550 flow cell. The published analysis was carried out like this. Because the immunoSEQ output held only junctional sequences and lacked quality scores, the filtering could not match the filtering applied to full-length reads. Sequences were annotated with PyIR, a Python wrapper for IgBLAST v1.9, using IMGT germline references to assign V/J genes and CDR3. Reads were removed for weak V/J assignments (E-value above 1e-6), missing CDR3, stop codons, out-of-frame junctions, or ambiguous translated residues. V3J clonotypes were defined by identical inferred V gene, J gene, and CDR3 amino acid sequence. To compute the percentage overlap between repertoires, the number of shared unique clonotypes was divided by the size of the smaller repertoire. RTK rarefaction, the Chao1 estimator, and Recon v2.1 estimates of unobserved clonotypes were used to assess repertoire richness. The clones in this table, taken by TCRdb from immuneACCESS, are in-frame only. Not every clone is retained; where verified, under half of the shortfall comes from an unresolved V gene, and the cause of the rest is unknown. From that table come the V and J calls and clone size; the DNA was used to work out D and trimming. The sample data list 470,000 or so clones, and 70% to 80% of these were observed just once. The ten largest clones add up to more than 10% of the sample.

The donors were healthy, HIV-negative adults with no recently reported acute infections or vaccinations. All donors were Caucasian adults living in Nashville, Tennessee, USA. For unsorted samples, tens of millions of PBMCs were counted and genomic DNA was extracted with the QIAamp DNA Blood Mini kit. Blood was collected by leukapheresis, and PBMCs were isolated by Ficoll-Histopaque density gradient centrifugation and then cryopreserved in liquid nitrogen vapor phase. Overall study results and their limits: Sampling was limited to blood, and TCR repertoires in tissue likely differ from TCR repertoires in blood. Based on pairwise subsampling, the degree of clonotype sharing among donors was expected to be affected by sequencing depth. The genetic and exposure-history diversity represented was limited by the small number of donors.

On this clone: No cognate antigen has been identified for it. Per-nucleotide qualities are absent, and no much larger clonotype sits a single base away.

Sequencing used PBMCs. The TCR was taken from a woman aged 40 to 55 in good health. Some clones in this sample may be carry-over from other donors' samples.

The CDR3 region has the sequence CSVESAIGAGEQYF. The sequenced DNA: TGCAGCGTTGAGAGTGCCATCGGGGCCGGGGAGCAGTACTTC. The chain couples TRBV29-1 to TRBJ2-7, with the D call tentatively TRBD1 or TRBD2, each fitting 5 bases. Trimming takes 3 bases from V and 7 bases from J, and the germline ends sit 19 bases apart. The CDR3, cysteine through phenylalanine, is 14 amino acids long. The entry retains the CDR3 DNA only, 42 bases that are in frame from base 1. The germline V gene yields SQVTM for CDR1 and ANQGSEA for CDR2.